The clone carrying this T cell receptor beta chain was detected many times. The antigen is not known. CDR1 and CDR2 (germline): DFQATT, SNEGSKA (reference sequence). The CDR3 loop spans 16 amino acids. Trimming removed 6 bases from V and 0 bases from J, with 15 bases in between. TCRdb passed the RT-PCR reads through MiXCR, listing each CDR3 protein once. The sample has 450,000 to 600,000 distinct CDR3 sequences, about 8% seen once; the top ten hold under 15%. This sample was taken from a study of response to subunit inactivated influenza vaccine. Study-wide findings and caveats: New T cells are recruited in small numbers by each seasonal influenza vaccination, according to the authors' suggestion.

The chain combines TRBV20-1 with TRBJ1-6; D unresolved. This clonotype originated in a man in his fifties or sixties who received an inactivated influenza vaccine. Sequencing was performed on PBMCs from blood, taken around 25 months after vaccination. The CDR3 sequence is CSAQRTPSSYNSPLHF. The CDR3 coding sequence is TGCAGTGCCCAGCGGACCCCGAGCTCCTATAATTCACCCCTCCACTTT.